These T cell receptor beta chains were read from a single sample in a study of T cell responses to AZD1222 COVID-19 vaccine. Using immunoSEQ multiplex PCR, the repertoire was profiled, and TCRdb retains in-frame clones only, with some absent. The repertoire holds around 150,000 clones, with approximately 84% as singletons. Sequencing used peripheral blood, obtained on day 0 of AZD1222 vaccination. The source of these receptors is an adult in good health. Each CDR3 is given with its conserved first and last residue. The order of the fields is D gene, V gene, J gene, clone size, CDR3 DNA, CDR3 protein. The D gene is left open where the match is weak. Rows may omit the clone size; those that give it use once, few, many or a size class.

D gene: TRBD1; V gene: TRBV28; J gene: TRBJ1-6; clone size: once; CDR3 DNA: TGTGCCAGCAGCCCCGGGACAGGGGGCGGTTCCTATAATTCACCCCTCCACTTT; CDR3 protein: CASSPGTGGGSYNSPLHF
D gene: NA; V gene: TRBV27; J gene: TRBJ1-3; clone size: NA; CDR3 DNA: TGTGCCAGCAGTTTAGACGGGACAACTGGAAACACCATATATTTT; CDR3 protein: CASSLDGTTGNTIYF
D gene: NA; V gene: TRBV5-4; J gene: TRBJ2-1; clone size: NA; CDR3 DNA: TGTGCCAGCAGCCCCACCGGGTCTGAGCAGTTCTTC; CDR3 protein: CASSPTGSEQFF
D gene: NA; V gene: TRBV5-1; J gene: TRBJ2-2; clone size: NA; CDR3 DNA: TGCGCCAGCAGCTTGGCCAGGAACACCGGGGAGCTGTTTTTT; CDR3 protein: CASSLARNTGELFF
D gene: NA; V gene: TRBV9; J gene: TRBJ1-4; clone size: NA; CDR3 DNA: TGTGCCAGCAGCGTAGGAAATAATGAAAAACTGTTTTTT; CDR3 protein: CASSVGNNEKLFF
D gene: TRBD2; V gene: TRBV4-1; J gene: TRBJ2-1; clone size: NA; CDR3 DNA: TGCGCCAGCAGCCAAGACCGACTAGCGGGGGACTACAATGAGCAGTTCTTC; CDR3 protein: CASSQDRLAGDYNEQFF
D gene: NA; V gene: TRBV5-4; J gene: TRBJ1-4; clone size: NA; CDR3 DNA: TGTGCCAGCAGCGCCCGTGGCAGGGCGGTTGAAAAACTGTTTTTT; CDR3 protein: CASSARGRAVEKLFF
D gene: NA; V gene: TRBV27; J gene: TRBJ2-1; clone size: NA; CDR3 DNA: TGTGCCAGCAGTCCCGGGTCAAAAATCTACAATGAGCAGTTCTTC; CDR3 protein: CASSPGSKIYNEQFF
D gene: TRBD1; V gene: TRBV3-1/TRBV3-2; J gene: TRBJ1-1; clone size: NA; CDR3 DNA: TGTGCCAGCAGCTCGGACAGGTACACTGAAGCTTTCTTT; CDR3 protein: CASSSDRYTEAFF
D gene: NA; V gene: TRBV5-1; J gene: TRBJ2-1; clone size: once; CDR3 DNA: TGCGCCAGCAGCGGGGACGGATTCAATGAGCAGTTCTTC; CDR3 protein: CASSGDGFNEQFF
D gene: NA; V gene: TRBV28; J gene: TRBJ1-3; clone size: NA; CDR3 DNA: TGTGCCAGCAGCTCAACTACAGGGTCTGGAAACACCATATATTTT; CDR3 protein: CASSSTTGSGNTIYF
D gene: NA; V gene: TRBV5-6; J gene: TRBJ1-6; clone size: NA; CDR3 DNA: TGTGCCAGCAGCTTGGCCGATAGGGGATCACCCCTCCACTTT; CDR3 protein: CASSLADRGSPLHF
D gene: NA; V gene: TRBV19; J gene: TRBJ2-5; clone size: NA; CDR3 DNA: TGTGCCAGTAGTTGGGGGGACGCCGGAGGCGAGACCCAGTACTTC; CDR3 protein: CASSWGDAGGETQYF
D gene: NA; V gene: TRBV3-1/TRBV3-2; J gene: TRBJ1-4; clone size: few; CDR3 DNA: TGTGCCAGCAGCCGAACAGGAGTTGCAACTAATGAAAAACTGTTTTTT; CDR3 protein: CASSRTGVATNEKLFF
D gene: TRBD1; V gene: TRBV28; J gene: TRBJ1-2; clone size: NA; CDR3 DNA: TGTGCCAGCAGTGAAGGGGGACAGGGGAATGGCTACACCTTC; CDR3 protein: CASSEGGQGNGYTF
D gene: TRBD1; V gene: TRBV5-1; J gene: TRBJ2-1; clone size: NA; CDR3 DNA: TGCGCCAGCAGCCCTGACAGGGGGCTTCCCAATGAGCAGTTCTTC; CDR3 protein: CASSPDRGLPNEQFF
D gene: TRBD1; V gene: TRBV14; J gene: TRBJ1-1; clone size: NA; CDR3 DNA: TGTGCCAGCAGCCAAGGGGGACAGTTTGAAGCTTTCTTT; CDR3 protein: CASSQGGQFEAFF
D gene: TRBD1; V gene: TRBV4-1; J gene: TRBJ1-2; clone size: NA; CDR3 DNA: TGCGCCAGCAGCCAAGATCCCTCTGGGACAGGCTATGGCTACACCTTC; CDR3 protein: CASSQDPSGTGYGYTF
D gene: TRBD1; V gene: TRBV6-5; J gene: TRBJ1-4; clone size: NA; CDR3 DNA: TGTGCCAGCAGGGGGACAGGCCCATATGAAAAACTGTTTTTT; CDR3 protein: CASRGTGPYEKLFF
D gene: TRBD1; V gene: TRBV24-1; J gene: TRBJ1-2; clone size: NA; CDR3 DNA: TGTGCCACCAGTTCCGGGACAGGGTATGGCTACACCTTC; CDR3 protein: CATSSGTGYGYTF
D gene: TRBD1; V gene: TRBV4-2; J gene: TRBJ1-1; clone size: NA; CDR3 DNA: TGTGCCAGCAGCCAAGAGAACAGGGGGGACACTGAAGCTTTCTTT; CDR3 protein: CASSQENRGDTEAFF
D gene: NA; V gene: TRBV19; J gene: TRBJ2-2; clone size: few; CDR3 DNA: TGTGCCAGTAGTATGACCACAGGATACACCGGGGAGCTGTTTTTT; CDR3 protein: CASSMTTGYTGELFF
D gene: NA; V gene: TRBV21-1; J gene: TRBJ1-2; clone size: NA; CDR3 DNA: TGTGCCAGCAGCTTTCACAAAGGGGTGAACTATGGCTACACCTTC; CDR3 protein: CASSFHKGVNYGYTF
D gene: NA; V gene: TRBV21-1; J gene: TRBJ2-3; clone size: NA; CDR3 DNA: TGTGCCAGCAGCGCAGGAACAGGGGAAGATACGCAGTATTTT; CDR3 protein: CASSAGTGEDTQYF
D gene: TRBD1; V gene: TRBV3-1/TRBV3-2; J gene: TRBJ1-6; clone size: NA; CDR3 DNA: TGTGCCAGCAGAAAATGGGGACAGAGTAATTCACCCCTCCACTTT; CDR3 protein: CASRKWGQSNSPLHF
D gene: NA; V gene: TRBV12-5; J gene: TRBJ2-2; clone size: few; CDR3 DNA: TGTGCTAGTGGGTCAGGGGCGGACGGGGAGCTGTTTTTT; CDR3 protein: CASGSGADGELFF
D gene: NA; V gene: TRBV28; J gene: TRBJ1-5; clone size: few; CDR3 DNA: TGTGCCAGCAATCCAACAGGGATTAGCAATCAGCCCCAGCATTTT; CDR3 protein: CASNPTGISNQPQHF
D gene: TRBD1; V gene: TRBV5-1; J gene: TRBJ1-2; clone size: NA; CDR3 DNA: TGCGCCAGCAGCTTGGGACAGGGGGATTGGGGCTACACCTTC; CDR3 protein: CASSLGQGDWGYTF
D gene: TRBD1; V gene: TRBV9; J gene: TRBJ1-1; clone size: few; CDR3 DNA: TGTGCCAGCAGCCCTCGGACAGGGGAAGCTTTCTTT; CDR3 protein: CASSPRTGEAFF
D gene: NA; V gene: TRBV4-2; J gene: TRBJ1-5; clone size: NA; CDR3 DNA: TGTGCCAGCAGCCAAGAGGGAGGACTTTCTATGAATCAGCCCCAGCATTTT; CDR3 protein: CASSQEGGLSMNQPQHF
D gene: TRBD2; V gene: TRBV12-5; J gene: TRBJ2-1; clone size: NA; CDR3 DNA: TGTGCTAGTGGTTTGTTTAGCGGGGGGCCGAGCTCCTACAATGAGCAGTTCTTC; CDR3 protein: CASGLFSGGPSSYNEQFF
D gene: TRBD1; V gene: TRBV28; J gene: TRBJ1-2; clone size: few; CDR3 DNA: TGTGCCAGCAGCTTGGACAGGGTAGCAGGGAACTATGGCTACACCTTC; CDR3 protein: CASSLDRVAGNYGYTF
D gene: NA; V gene: TRBV2; J gene: TRBJ2-7; clone size: few; CDR3 DNA: TGTGCCAGCACGCCCAGGGGGGCCCGCTCCTACGAGCAGTACTTC; CDR3 protein: CASTPRGARSYEQYF
D gene: TRBD1; V gene: TRBV5-1; J gene: TRBJ1-2; clone size: few; CDR3 DNA: TGCGCCAGCAGCTTGGGACAGGGGCGCGAAGGCTACACCTTC; CDR3 protein: CASSLGQGREGYTF
D gene: TRBD1; V gene: TRBV29-1; J gene: TRBJ2-1; clone size: NA; CDR3 DNA: TGCAGCGTTGGGGGACAGGGTTTAGGCAATGAGCAGTTCTTC; CDR3 protein: CSVGGQGLGNEQFF
D gene: TRBD1; V gene: TRBV6-2/TRBV6-3; J gene: TRBJ1-3; clone size: few; CDR3 DNA: TGTGCCAGCAGTAACGACAGGGGTGGAAACACCATATATTTT; CDR3 protein: CASSNDRGGNTIYF
D gene: NA; V gene: TRBV7-8; J gene: TRBJ1-2; clone size: few; CDR3 DNA: TGTGCCAGCAGCTTACTGAATACCGGGAGTCACAATGGCTACACCTTC; CDR3 protein: CASSLLNTGSHNGYTF
D gene: NA; V gene: TRBV30; J gene: TRBJ2-3; clone size: few; CDR3 DNA: TGTGCCTGGAGTGTCCCGGGGCCAGATACGCAGTATTTT; CDR3 protein: CAWSVPGPDTQYF
D gene: TRBD1; V gene: TRBV30; J gene: TRBJ1-1; clone size: NA; CDR3 DNA: TGTGCCTGGAGGTTGACAGGGCGCCAGAGCACTGAAGCTTTCTTT; CDR3 protein: CAWRLTGRQSTEAFF
D gene: NA; V gene: TRBV5-1; J gene: TRBJ2-5; clone size: few; CDR3 DNA: TGCGCCAGCAGCTTGGCCGGGACAACGCAAGAGACCCAGTACTTC; CDR3 protein: CASSLAGTTQETQYF
D gene: TRBD1; V gene: TRBV19; J gene: TRBJ2-2; clone size: NA; CDR3 DNA: TGTGCCAGTAAGGAGGACAGGGGCGTCGGGGAGCTGTTTTTT; CDR3 protein: CASKEDRGVGELFF
D gene: NA; V gene: TRBV5-1; J gene: TRBJ1-1; clone size: once; CDR3 DNA: TGCGCCAGCAGCTCGGGGCAATTTACAGGGACGAACACTGAAGCTTTCTTT; CDR3 protein: CASSSGQFTGTNTEAFF
D gene: TRBD1; V gene: TRBV28; J gene: TRBJ2-2; clone size: NA; CDR3 DNA: TGTGCCAGCAAGTTACGACAGGGAAACACCGGGGAGCTGTTTTTT; CDR3 protein: CASKLRQGNTGELFF
D gene: NA; V gene: TRBV5-4; J gene: TRBJ1-1; clone size: few; CDR3 DNA: TGTGCCAGCAGGTCGATCGGGGGAACTGAAGCTTTCTTT; CDR3 protein: CASRSIGGTEAFF
D gene: NA; V gene: TRBV18; J gene: TRBJ1-5; clone size: NA; CDR3 DNA: TGTGCCAGCTCCGAGTGGGGTGGAAAGAGCAATCAGCCCCAGCATTTT; CDR3 protein: CASSEWGGKSNQPQHF
D gene: TRBD1; V gene: TRBV7-3; J gene: TRBJ1-2; clone size: once; CDR3 DNA: TGTGCCAGCAGCCCTTCGACAGGGGGAGCTTCATATGGCTACACCTTC; CDR3 protein: CASSPSTGGASYGYTF
D gene: NA; V gene: TRBV6-5; J gene: TRBJ1-3; clone size: NA; CDR3 DNA: TGTGCCAGCAGTTCCGTGATAGGACGGGCTGGAAACACCATATATTTT; CDR3 protein: CASSSVIGRAGNTIYF